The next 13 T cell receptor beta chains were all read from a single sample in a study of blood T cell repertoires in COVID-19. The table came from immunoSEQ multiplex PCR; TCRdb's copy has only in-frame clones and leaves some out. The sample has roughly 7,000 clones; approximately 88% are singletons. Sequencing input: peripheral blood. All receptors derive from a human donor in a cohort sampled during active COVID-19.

The CDR3 nucleotides are TGTGCCACATCGGTAGCGGGAACCTACAATGAGCAGTTCTTC. Translated: CATSVAGTYNEQFF. The chain combines TRBV28 with TRBJ2-1; TRBD2 agrees at 8 bases. Germline CDR1 reads MDHEN; CDR2 reads SYDVKM. CDR3 length: 14 amino acids. With 10 bases clipped from V and 2 bases from J, the junction kept 7 bases outside the gene matches.

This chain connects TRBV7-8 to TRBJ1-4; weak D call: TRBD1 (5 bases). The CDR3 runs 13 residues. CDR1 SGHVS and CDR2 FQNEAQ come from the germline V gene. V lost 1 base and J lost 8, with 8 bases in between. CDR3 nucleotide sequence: TGTGCCAGCAGCTTAGACAGGACCGAAAAACTGTTTTTT. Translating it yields CASSLDRTEKLFF.

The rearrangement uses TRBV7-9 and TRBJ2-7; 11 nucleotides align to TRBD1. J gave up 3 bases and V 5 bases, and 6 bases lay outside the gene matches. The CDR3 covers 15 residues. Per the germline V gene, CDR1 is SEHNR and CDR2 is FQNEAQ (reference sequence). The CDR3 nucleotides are TGTGCCAGCAGCCCCAGGACAGGGGGCTTCTACGAGCAGTACTTC. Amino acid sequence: CASSPRTGGFYEQYF.

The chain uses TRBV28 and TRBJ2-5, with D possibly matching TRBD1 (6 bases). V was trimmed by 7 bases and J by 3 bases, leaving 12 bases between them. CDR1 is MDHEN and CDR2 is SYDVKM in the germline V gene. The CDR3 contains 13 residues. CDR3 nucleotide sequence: TGTGCCAGCACCCAGGGGTCGGAAGAGACCCAGTACTTC. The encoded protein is CASTQGSEETQYF.

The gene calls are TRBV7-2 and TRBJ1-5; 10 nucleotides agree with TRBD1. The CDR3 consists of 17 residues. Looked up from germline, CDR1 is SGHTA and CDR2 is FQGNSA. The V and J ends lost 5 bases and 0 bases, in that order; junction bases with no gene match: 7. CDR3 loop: CASSTRTGGYSNQPQHF. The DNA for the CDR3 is TGTGCCAGCAGCACTCGGACAGGGGGTTATAGCAATCAGCCCCAGCATTTT.

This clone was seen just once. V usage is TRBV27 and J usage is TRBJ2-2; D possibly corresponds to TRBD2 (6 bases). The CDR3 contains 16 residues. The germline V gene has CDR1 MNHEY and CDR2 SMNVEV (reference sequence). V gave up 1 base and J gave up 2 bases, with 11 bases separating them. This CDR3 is CASSLWASANTGELFF. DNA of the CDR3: TGTGCCAGCAGTTTATGGGCTAGCGCAAACACCGGGGAGCTGTTTTTT.

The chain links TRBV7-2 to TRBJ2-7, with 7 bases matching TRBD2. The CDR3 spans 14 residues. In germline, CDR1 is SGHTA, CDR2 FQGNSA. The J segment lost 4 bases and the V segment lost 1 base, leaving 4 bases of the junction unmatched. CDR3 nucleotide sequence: TGTGCCAGCAGCTTAGGTCCTAGCGGTTACGAGCAGTACTTC. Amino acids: CASSLGPSGYEQYF.

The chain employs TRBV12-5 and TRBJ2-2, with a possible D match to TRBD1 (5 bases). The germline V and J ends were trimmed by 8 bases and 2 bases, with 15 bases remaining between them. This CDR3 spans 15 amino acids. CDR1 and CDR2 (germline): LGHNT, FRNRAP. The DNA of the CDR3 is TGTGCTAGTTCCCTTAGCCAGGGAAACACCGGGGAGCTGTTTTTT. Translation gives CASSLSQGNTGELFF.

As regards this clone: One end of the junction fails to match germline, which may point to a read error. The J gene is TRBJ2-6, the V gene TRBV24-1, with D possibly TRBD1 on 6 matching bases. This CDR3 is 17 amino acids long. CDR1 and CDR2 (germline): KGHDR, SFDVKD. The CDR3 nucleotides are TGTGCCCCCAGTGGGGGCAGGCAACTGGGGGGGGCCAACGTCCTGACTTTC. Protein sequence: CAPSGGRQLGGANVLTF.

The CDR3 sequence is CASSPSGVNSPLHF. Written as DNA, the CDR3 is TGTGCCAGCAGTCCATCAGGGGTTAATTCACCCCTCCACTTT. The V and J genes are TRBV9 and TRBJ1-6; D perhaps matches TRBD1 (6 bases). Trimming took 5 bases from V and 6 from J, leaving 12 bases between them. Germline V gene data show CDR1 as SGDLS and CDR2 as YYNGEE. This CDR3 comprises 14 residues.

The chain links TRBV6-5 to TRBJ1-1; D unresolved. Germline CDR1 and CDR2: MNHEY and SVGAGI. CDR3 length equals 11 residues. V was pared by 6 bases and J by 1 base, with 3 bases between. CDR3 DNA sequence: TGTGCCAGCAGGAGGAACACTGAAGCTTTCTTT. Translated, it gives CASRRNTEAFF.

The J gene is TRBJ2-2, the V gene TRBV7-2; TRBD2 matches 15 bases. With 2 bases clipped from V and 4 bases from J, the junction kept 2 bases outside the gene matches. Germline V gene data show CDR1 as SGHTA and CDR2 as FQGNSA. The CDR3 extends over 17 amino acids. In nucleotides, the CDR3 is TGTGCCAGCAGCTTAAGGGGACTAGCGGGAGGCACCGGGGAGCTGTTTTTT. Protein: CASSLRGLAGGTGELFF.

CDR3 sequence: CASSDSSQGDRYGYTF. CDR3 nucleotides: TGTGCCAGCAGTGATTCTAGTCAGGGGGATCGCTATGGCTACACCTTC. The V gene is TRBV25-1, the J gene TRBJ1-2; 7 bases align to TRBD1. The CDR3 has 16 residues. Trimming took 3 bases from V and 4 from J; bases not matched to a gene: 11. CDR1 is MGHDK and CDR2 is SYGVNS in the germline V gene.